Below, 18 T cell receptor beta chains from the same sample are listed, as sequenced in a study of T cell responses to AZD1222 COVID-19 vaccine. The assay was immunoSEQ multiplex PCR, and TCRdb's table has in-frame clones only and misses some. The repertoire includes 120,000 to 150,000 clones, 90% to 95% of them detected once, and 5.2% sits in the top ten. Sequenced here: peripheral blood, sampled on day 0 of AZD1222 vaccination. The origin of the receptors is an adult in good health.

The chain employs TRBV5-4 and TRBJ2-6; D tentatively reads TRBD1 or TRBD2 (5 bases each). CDR1 and CDR2 from the germline V gene are SGHNT and YYREEE (reference sequence). The CDR3 length is 15 residues. Trimming removed 3 bases at V and 2 bases at J, with 9 bases between. CDR3 residues: CASSSGTAGANVLTF. For the CDR3, the DNA is TGTGCCAGCAGCTCTGGGACGGCTGGGGCCAACGTCCTGACTTTC. Based on the CDR3 plus reference TRBV5-4 and TRBJ2-6, the full variable domain is ETGVTQSPTHLIKTRGQQVTLRCSSQSGHNTVSWYQQALGQGPQFIFQYYREEENGRGNFPPRFSGLQFPNYSSELNVNALELDDSALYLCASSSGTAGANVLTFGAGSRLTVL.

This clone was counted only a few times. V and J are TRBV6-2 or TRBV6-3 and TRBJ2-2; unclear D gene. V was pared by 3 bases and J by 3 bases, with 11 bases between. The CDR3 totals 15 residues. The germline gives CDR1 MNHEY, CDR2 SVGEGT. The CDR3 DNA reads TGTGCCAGCAGTTATTCTTCCCGGGACACCGGGGAGCTGTTTTTT. As protein: CASSYSSRDTGELFF.

This clone has only one observation. The chain's CDR3 is CASSRTAGLGSNYGYTF. The CDR3, as DNA: TGTGCCAGCTCACGAACTGCAGGGCTGGGATCAAACTATGGCTACACCTTC. The chain couples TRBV18 to TRBJ1-2, with a tentative D call TRBD1 (5 bases). The germline V gene encodes CDR1 KGHSH and CDR2 LQKENI. The CDR3 covers 17 residues. Trimming stripped 4 bases from V and 2 bases from J, with 20 bases between.

V is TRBV6-5 and J is TRBJ2-1, with 7 bases identical to TRBD2. With 1 base clipped from V and 5 bases from J, the junction kept 5 bases outside the gene matches. This CDR3 comprises 15 residues. The germline CDR1 and CDR2 sequences are MNHEY and SVGAGI. The CDR3 nucleotides read TGTGCCAGCAGTTACTTTCCTAGCGGTAACAATGAGCAGTTCTTC. Translated: CASSYFPSGNNEQFF.

The chain uses TRBV12-5 and TRBJ2-3; the D is unclear. The germline CDR1 and CDR2 sequences are LGHNT and FRNRAP. The CDR3 has 14 amino acids. V was pared by 7 bases and J by 1 base, with 12 bases between. In DNA, the CDR3 is TGTGCTAGTGAGGGTGCAGCCGGCACAGATACGCAGTATTTT. Amino acids: CASEGAAGTDTQYF.

The J gene is TRBJ2-2, the V gene TRBV9; 9 bases line up with TRBD2. This CDR3 has 16 residues. Germline CDR1 reads SGDLS; CDR2 reads YYNGEE. Germline trimming cut 4 bases from V and 3 bases from J; bases unmatched to any gene: 7. In DNA form, the CDR3 reads TGTGCCAGCAGCCCCCGCGGGGGGGCCGACACCGGGGAGCTGTTTTTT. Amino acids: CASSPRGGADTGELFF.

This clone was found once. The V and J genes are TRBV7-2 and TRBJ2-1; 9 positions agree with TRBD1. Germline CDR1 reads SGHTA; CDR2 reads FQGNSA. V trimming: 2 bases; J trimming: 5 bases; junction bases outside the gene matches: 7. The CDR3 runs 16 residues. CDR3 residues: CASSLSGTGIHNEQFF. As DNA, the CDR3 is TGTGCCAGCAGCTTATCCGGGACAGGGATACACAATGAGCAGTTCTTC.

The CDR3 DNA is TGTGCCAGCAGCTTAGGGGCGTTAAACTCCTACGAGCAGTACTTC. Protein product: CASSLGALNSYEQYF. The chain couples TRBV7-8 to TRBJ2-7; D is ambiguous. V was pared by 1 base and J by 0 bases, with 10 bases between. CDR3 length: 15 amino acids. Germline assignment: CDR1 SGHVS and CDR2 FQNEAQ.

This clone was detected only once. The V call is TRBV11-2, the J call TRBJ1-5, with 7 bases aligning to TRBD1. The V segment lost 1 base and the J segment 4 bases; nucleotides outside the gene matches: 4. CDR1 SGHAT and CDR2 FQNNGV come from the germline V gene. The CDR3 extends over 15 amino acids. The CDR3 protein is CASSLGPGGNQPQHF. The CDR3 DNA reads as TGTGCCAGCAGCTTAGGGCCAGGGGGGAATCAGCCCCAGCATTTT. Full variable domain (remainder filled in from reference TRBV11-2 and TRBJ1-5): EAGVAQSPRYKIIEKRQSVAFWCNPISGHATLYWYQQILGQGPKLLIQFQNNGVVDDSQLPKDRFSAERLKGVDSTLKIQPAKLEDSAVYLCASSLGPGGNQPQHFGDGTRLSIL.

V is TRBV7-2 and J is TRBJ1-2, with 8 bases fitting TRBD1. The CDR3 length is 15 residues. The V gene's germline CDR1 is SGHTA and CDR2 FQGNSA. Trimming at V came to 3 bases and at J to 6 bases, leaving 9 bases not matched to a gene. The CDR3: CASSLEKDRVDGYTF. The DNA for the CDR3 is TGTGCCAGCAGCTTGGAAAAGGACAGGGTTGATGGCTACACCTTC.

The J gene is TRBJ1-4, the V gene TRBV7-2; weak D call: TRBD1 (6 bases). Trimming took off 1 base at V and 5 bases at J, with 14 bases between the two ends. This CDR3 has 16 amino acids. Looked up from germline, CDR1 is SGHTA and CDR2 is FQGNSA. The CDR3 DNA follows: TGTGCCAGCAGCTTAGTGGGGAGGGGGTTAAATGAAAAACTGTTTTTT. Translating gives CASSLVGRGLNEKLFF.

The rearrangement links TRBV14 to TRBJ2-7; tentative D call: TRBD2 (6 bases). Germline CDR1 SGHDN, CDR2 FVKESK. The germline V and J ends were trimmed by 0 bases and 5 bases, with 11 bases remaining between them. CDR3 length equals 14 residues. DNA of the CDR3: TGTGCCAGCAGCCAAGAGCCACTAGCTGACGAGCAGTACTTC. It specifies CASSQEPLADEQYF.

This clone showed up just a few times. The chain is built from TRBV12-3 or TRBV12-4 and TRBJ1-1; D not certain. Trimming removed 1 base at V and 6 bases at J, with 6 bases between. The CDR3 consists of 12 residues. The CDR3 coding sequence is TGTGCCAGCAGTTTAGGGAATGCTGAAGCTTTCTTT. Translating gives CASSLGNAEAFF.

This chain joins TRBV7-8 and TRBJ2-3; TRBD2 aligns across 12 bases. CDR1 is SGHVS, CDR2 FQNEAQ, per germline. The CDR3 covers 18 residues. The junction had 9 bases not matched to a gene; V was cut back by 3 bases and J by 2 bases. This CDR3 is CASSFGASGRANTDTQYF. For the CDR3, the DNA is TGTGCCAGCAGCTTTGGGGCTAGCGGGAGGGCCAACACAGATACGCAGTATTTT.

This clone was seen once. The V gene is TRBV6-2 or TRBV6-3, the J gene TRBJ1-5, with D perhaps matching TRBD1 (6 bases). Germline assignment: CDR1 MNHEY and CDR2 SVGEGT. This CDR3 is built from 14 residues. V lost 5 bases, J lost 10 bases, and 18 bases lay in between. CDR3 loop: CASSARQAGGPQHF. DNA of the CDR3: TGTGCCAGCAGTGCCAGACAGGCCGGGGGCCCCCAGCATTTT.

This clone was found once. The chain employs TRBV28 and TRBJ1-5; D call uncertain. The CDR3 totals 12 residues. Germline V gene sequence: CDR1 MDHEN, CDR2 SYDVKM. V gave up 1 base and J gave up 6 bases, with 4 bases separating them. DNA of the CDR3: TGTGCCAGCAGTTTATATTCTCAGCCCCAGCATTTT. This sequence encodes CASSLYSQPQHF.

This chain joins TRBV5-1 and TRBJ1-1; the D gene is possibly TRBD1 (5 bases). Germline CDR1 reads SGHRS; CDR2 reads YFSETQ. V was pared by 4 bases and J by 4 bases, with 14 bases between. The CDR3 totals 14 residues. CDR3 amino acids: CASSPGGGSTEAFF. The CDR3 DNA reads as TGCGCCAGCAGCCCTGGGGGGGGTTCCACTGAAGCTTTCTTT. The whole variable domain, remainder taken from reference TRBV5-1 and TRBJ1-1, is KAGVTQTPRYLIKTRGQQVTLSCSPISGHRSVSWYQQTPGQGLQFLFEYFSETQRNKGNFPGRFSGRQFSNSRSEMNVSTLELGDSALYLCASSPGGGSTEAFFGQGTRLTVV.

V is TRBV7-2 and J is TRBJ1-3; D call uncertain. CDR1 and CDR2 (germline): SGHTA, FQGNSA. CDR3 length: 12 residues. Between the trimmed V and J ends, which lost 4 bases and 4 bases, there was a span of 5 bases. The CDR3 here is CASSSQGNTIYF. The CDR3 coding sequence is TGTGCCAGCAGCTCACAGGGAAACACCATATATTTT.